The clone carrying this T cell receptor beta chain was found once. The method was immunoSEQ multiplex PCR; TCRdb's version includes in-frame clones alone and lacks a portion of them. Among 35,000 to 50,000 clones listed, around 82% were seen once. The data derive from a study of blood T cell repertoires in COVID-19. Study at large: Some COVID-19 samples were acute and others convalescent; all came from the United States, Italy and Spain.

The CDR3 is 15 amino acids. J was trimmed by 3 bases and V by 7 bases; bases with no gene match: 11. CDR1 LNHDA and CDR2 SQIVND come from the germline V gene (reference sequence). This TCR was sampled from a human donor in a cohort sampled during active COVID-19. This chain connects TRBV19 to TRBJ2-7; 8 bases line up with TRBD1. Sequencing was performed on peripheral blood. The CDR3 nucleotides read TGTGCCAGTACCCCGACAGGGGCACACTTCTACGAGCAGTACTTC. Residues: CASTPTGAHFYEQYF.